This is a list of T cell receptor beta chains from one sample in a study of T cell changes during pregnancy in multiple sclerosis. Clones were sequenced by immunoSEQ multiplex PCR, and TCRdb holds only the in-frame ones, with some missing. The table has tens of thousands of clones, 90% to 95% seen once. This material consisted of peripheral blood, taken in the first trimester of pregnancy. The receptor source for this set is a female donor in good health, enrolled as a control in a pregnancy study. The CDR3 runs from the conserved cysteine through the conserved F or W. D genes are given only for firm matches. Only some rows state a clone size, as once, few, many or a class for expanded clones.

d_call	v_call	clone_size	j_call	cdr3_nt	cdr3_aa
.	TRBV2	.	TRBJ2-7	TGTGCCACCTCGACAGTGTGGTACGAGCAGTACTTC	CATSTVWYEQYF
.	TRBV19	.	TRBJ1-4	TGTGCCAGTAGTATCGGTGAAAAACTGTTTTTT	CASSIGEKLFF
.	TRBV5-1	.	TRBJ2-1	TGCGCCAGCAGCCCCGGGGTAGCGATATACAATGAGCAGTTCTTC	CASSPGVAIYNEQFF
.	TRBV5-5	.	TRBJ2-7	TGTGCCAGCAGCTTGTACGCGGAATACTACGAGCAGTACTTC	CASSLYAEYYEQYF
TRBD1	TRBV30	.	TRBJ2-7	TGTGCCTGGAGTGTGGGGACAGGGGGAGGCGAGCAGTACTTC	CAWSVGTGGGEQYF
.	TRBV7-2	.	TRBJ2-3	TGTGCCAGCAGCTTTTCCCAGGTATTTGCAGATACGCAGTATTTT	CASSFSQVFADTQYF
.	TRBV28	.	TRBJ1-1	TGTGCCAGCAGTTACAGGGACACTGAAGCTTTCTTT	CASSYRDTEAFF
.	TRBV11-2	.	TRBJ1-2	TGTGCCAGCAGCTTAGATTGGGGCCTGGATGGCTACACCTTC	CASSLDWGLDGYTF
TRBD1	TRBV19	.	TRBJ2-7	TGTGCCAGTAGTTCGGGACAGAAAAGCTACGAGCAGTACTTC	CASSSGQKSYEQYF
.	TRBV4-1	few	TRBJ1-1	TGCGCCAGCAGCCAACCATCGGAGGCAGCGAACACTGAAGCTTTCTTT	CASSQPSEAANTEAFF
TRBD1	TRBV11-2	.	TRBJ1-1	TGTGCCAGCGGGCCCGACAGGGCCCTCGGTGAAGCTTTCTTT	CASGPDRALGEAFF
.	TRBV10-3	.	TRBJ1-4	TGTGCCATTATACGGGACTATGAAAAACTGTTTTTT	CAIIRDYEKLFF
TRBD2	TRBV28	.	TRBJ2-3	TGTGCCAGCAGTAGGGGACTGCGGGGGGATACGCAGTATTTT	CASSRGLRGDTQYF
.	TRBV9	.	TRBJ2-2	TGTGCCAGCAGCGTAGACCTCGAGGTGACCGGGGAGCTGTTTTTT	CASSVDLEVTGELFF
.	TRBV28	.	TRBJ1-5	TGTGCCAGCAGCCCGAGGAGGGGCCGAAATCAGCCCCAGCATTTT	CASSPRRGRNQPQHF
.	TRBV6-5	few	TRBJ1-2	TGTGCCAGCAGTTACTCGGCAATAACAGGGAAGCGTGGCTACACCTTC	CASSYSAITGKRGYTF
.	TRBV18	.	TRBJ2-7	TGTGCCAGCTCACCCGGTGGGGGCGTAGTCTCCTACGAGCAGTACTTC	CASSPGGGVVSYEQYF
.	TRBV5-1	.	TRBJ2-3	TGCGCCAGCAGCTTGGGGGGGGAAGATACGCAGTATTTT	CASSLGGEDTQYF
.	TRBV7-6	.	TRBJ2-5	TGTGCCAGCAGCTTAGCGGGGGGACAAGAGACCCAGTACTTC	CASSLAGGQETQYF
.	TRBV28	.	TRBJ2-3	TGTGCCAGCAGTTCTCGACAGGGAGGAATACCCACAGATACGCAGTATTTT	CASSSRQGGIPTDTQYF
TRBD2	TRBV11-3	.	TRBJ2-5	TGTGCCAGCAGCTTAGATTCCTCTGGCCGGTCAGCGGGGACCCAAGAGACCCAGTACTTC	CASSLDSSGRSAGTQETQYF
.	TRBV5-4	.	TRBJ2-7	TGTGCCAGCAGTTTCCTTCTTACCTACGAGCAGTACTTC	CASSFLLTYEQYF
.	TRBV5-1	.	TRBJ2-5	TGCGCCAGCAGCTTGGCCGGAGGGCAGGGAGAGTACTTC	CASSLAGGQGEYF
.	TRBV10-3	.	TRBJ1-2	TGTGCCATCTCATCCGGGGGATCCCGCTATGGCTACACCTTC	CAISSGGSRYGYTF
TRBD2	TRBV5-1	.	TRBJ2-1	TGCGCCAGCAGCTTGGAAAGTCGGCGGGGGTTGGATGAGCAGTTCTTC	CASSLESRRGLDEQFF
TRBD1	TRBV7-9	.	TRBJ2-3	TGTGCCAGCAGCTCCGGACAGGCAAACACAGATACGCAGTATTTT	CASSSGQANTDTQYF
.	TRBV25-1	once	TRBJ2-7	TGTGCCAGCAGTGATCCTAATCGGACTGTCGTGTGCTACGAGCAGTACTTC	CASSDPNRTVVCYEQYF
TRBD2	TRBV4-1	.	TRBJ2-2	TGCGCCAGCAGGAAAGACCTAGCGGGAGGTACCACCGGGGAGCTGTTTTTT	CASRKDLAGGTTGELFF
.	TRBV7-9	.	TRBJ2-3	TGTGCCAGCAGCCCAAGCGGGTCAGATACGCAGTATTTT	CASSPSGSDTQYF
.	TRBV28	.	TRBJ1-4	TGTGCCAGCAGTTTTATTCGGGTATCAACTAATGAAAAACTGTTTTTT	CASSFIRVSTNEKLFF